This is a list of T cell receptor beta chains from one sample in a study of T cell responses to AZD1222 COVID-19 vaccine. TCRdb keeps only in-frame clones here, not all; method: immunoSEQ multiplex PCR. The table has under 110,000 clones, 90% seen once. The sequences come from peripheral blood, collected on day 0 of AZD1222 vaccination. Receptors originate from an adult in good health. Each CDR3 is given with its conserved first and last residue. The D gene is left open where the match is weak. Clone size appears in some rows only: once, few, many, or a class for an expanded clone.

v_call,j_call,cdr3_length,d_call,clone_size,cdr3_aa,cdr3_nt
TRBV3-1/TRBV3-2,TRBJ1-6,18,TRBD1,-,CASSQDWPNPGGYSPLHF,TGTGCCAGCAGCCAAGATTGGCCAAACCCAGGGGGGTATTCACCCCTCCACTTT
TRBV27,TRBJ1-6,17,TRBD1,-,CASTVGTGGPYNSPLHF,TGTGCCAGCACCGTAGGGACAGGGGGCCCCTATAATTCACCCCTCCACTTT
TRBV4-1,TRBJ2-1,16,-,-,CASSQVRGGSYNEQFF,TGCGCCAGCAGCCAAGTAAGAGGGGGCTCCTACAATGAGCAGTTCTTC
TRBV11-2,TRBJ2-2,15,-,few,CASSRGQSNTGELFF,TGTGCCAGCAGCCGCGGACAGTCGAACACCGGGGAGCTGTTTTTT
TRBV4-1,TRBJ1-4,16,-,-,CASSQVGRSTNEKLFF,TGCGCCAGCAGCCAAGTGGGGCGTTCAACTAATGAAAAACTGTTTTTT
TRBV5-5,TRBJ1-2,14,-,few,CASSPGAGNYGYTF,TGTGCCAGCAGCCCAGGGGCAGGCAACTATGGCTACACCTTC
TRBV19,TRBJ2-5,12,-,-,CASRDRKETQYF,TGTGCCAGTAGGGACCGAAAGGAGACCCAGTACTTC
TRBV28,TRBJ2-1,14,-,few,CASSYPTLNNEQFF,TGTGCCAGCAGTTACCCCACGCTGAACAATGAGCAGTTCTTC
TRBV11-2,TRBJ2-7,13,-,-,CASSLELEFEQYF,TGTGCCAGCAGCTTAGAACTTGAGTTTGAGCAGTACTTC
TRBV5-1,TRBJ1-3,17,TRBD1,-,CASSLAVGQGSGNTIYF,TGCGCCAGCAGCTTGGCCGTGGGACAGGGCTCTGGAAACACCATATATTTT
TRBV18,TRBJ2-3,17,-,-,CASSRGVAGLSTDTQYF,TGTGCCAGCTCACGGGGGGTAGCTGGACTTAGCACAGATACGCAGTATTTT
TRBV27,TRBJ2-2,13,-,medium-sized,CASSAARTGELFF,TGTGCCAGCAGCGCCGCACGTACCGGGGAGCTGTTTTTT
TRBV11-3,TRBJ2-2,15,TRBD1,once,CASSRTGTVTGELFF,TGTGCCAGCAGCCGTACCGGGACAGTAACCGGGGAGCTGTTTTTT
TRBV7-9,TRBJ1-6,13,-,-,CASSEQEGSPLHF,TGTGCCAGCAGCGAGCAAGAGGGTTCACCCCTCCACTTT
TRBV3-1/TRBV3-2,TRBJ1-2,15,-,-,CASSQEDSGHYGYTF,TGTGCCAGCAGCCAAGAGGACAGCGGCCACTATGGCTACACCTTC
TRBV10-3,TRBJ1-1,15,TRBD1,-,CATGGRDRDQSEAFF,TGTGCCACGGGAGGTAGGGACAGGGATCAATCTGAAGCTTTCTTT
TRBV6-5,TRBJ2-7,14,-,-,CASIMEDPAYEQYF,TGTGCCAGCATCATGGAAGACCCAGCCTACGAGCAGTACTTC
TRBV27,TRBJ2-3,18,-,-,CASSTPTGPPEGTDTQYF,TGTGCCAGCAGTACCCCCACTGGGCCCCCGGAGGGCACAGATACGCAGTATTTT
TRBV28,TRBJ2-3,13,-,-,CASSLLAGDTQYF,TGTGCCAGCAGTTTATTGGCTGGAGATACGCAGTATTTT
TRBV28,TRBJ1-3,17,TRBD1,-,CASSSPWGQGGRDTIYF,TGTGCCAGCAGTTCCCCGTGGGGACAGGGAGGGCGGGACACCATATATTTT
TRBV28,TRBJ1-1,11,-,-,CASRANTEAFF,TGTGCCAGCAGGGCTAACACTGAAGCTTTCTTT
TRBV3-1/TRBV3-2,TRBJ2-4,17,-,-,CASSQDGTLLAKNIQYF,TGTGCCAGCAGCCAAGACGGGACCTTACTAGCCAAAAACATTCAGTACTTC
TRBV2,TRBJ1-1,11,-,-,CASSEGTQAFF,TGTGCCAGCAGTGAAGGGACACAAGCTTTCTTT
TRBV5-1,TRBJ2-1,14,-,-,CASSLTSLGNEQFF,TGCGCCAGCAGCTTAACTAGCCTAGGCAATGAGCAGTTCTTC
TRBV2,TRBJ2-5,11,-,-,CASGEQETQYF,TGTGCCAGCGGTGAACAAGAGACCCAGTACTTC
TRBV5-1,TRBJ2-2,13,-,-,CASSLIGTGELFF,TGCGCCAGCAGCTTAATTGGGACCGGGGAGCTGTTTTTT
TRBV10-3,TRBJ1-5,15,-,-,CAISESGIRNQPQHF,TGTGCCATCAGTGAGTCGGGTATTCGCAATCAGCCCCAGCATTTT